The text below deals with one TCR beta chain. What it binds is unknown. This sample was taken from a study of T cells in Graves' hyperthyroidism and ophthalmopathy. Each diagnosis drew on symptoms, thyroxine, TRAb, thyroid ultrasound and orbital computed tomography findings. Study results and caveats: Most thyroid clonotypes expanded above 0.001 were also detected in blood.

The TCR beta CDR3 regions underwent amplification using RNA transcripts as the source. The TCR CDR3 first-round RT-PCR relied on the HTBI primer set. TCRdb reanalysed the multiplex PCR reads using MiXCR and keeps one entry per CDR3 protein. The profile shows about 570,000 distinct CDR3 sequences, under 60% of them singletons. This CDR3 contains 12 residues. Between the trimmed V and J ends, which lost 7 bases and 7 bases, there was a span of 16 bases. Looked up from germline, CDR1 is SQVTM and CDR2 is ANQGSEA. The V call is TRBV29-1, the J call TRBJ1-2; D possibly corresponds to TRBD1 (6 bases). This clonotype originated in an adult woman with Graves' disease, either hyperthyroidism or ophthalmopathy (not recorded which). Specimen: peripheral blood or thyroid tissue (not recorded which). CDR3 in DNA: TGCAGCGCACCAATGGGGGGCGGTGGCTACACCTTC. Protein: CSAPMGGGGYTF.